A single sample is the source of the 12 T cell receptor beta chains below, sequenced in a study of OX40 agonist ivuxolimab in advanced cancers. Library construction relied on the immunoSEQ multiplex PCR assay. TCRdb took this table from immuneACCESS and kept in-frame rearrangements with V and J called. Such tables lack part of the clones; where checked against another copy, unresolved V genes explain under half of the gap, and the rest is unexplained. The sample table shows 70,000 to 90,000 clones, and nearly 85% are seen once. The ten largest clones represent under 8.5% of the sample. Here the sequenced sample was CD4+ or CD8+ T cells sorted from blood, taken in a trial of the OX40 agonist ivuxolimab. All receptors derive from an adult with an advanced solid tumor such as melanoma, head and neck, liver or kidney cancer.

The chain uses TRBV12-5 and TRBJ1-1, with D perhaps TRBD1 (6 bases). This CDR3 contains 13 residues. Germline V lookup: CDR1 LGHNT, CDR2 FRNRAP. V lost 4 bases to trimming and J lost 6 bases, with 12 bases between them. Here the CDR3 reads CASGSNGGAEAFF. CDR3 sequence (DNA): TGTGCTAGTGGTTCGAACGGGGGCGCTGAAGCTTTCTTT.

The rearrangement joins TRBV20-1 to TRBJ2-3, with D uncertain. Germline CDR1 is DFQATT and CDR2 is SNEGSKA (reference sequence). V was pared by 6 bases and J by 4 bases, with 8 bases between. This CDR3 has 11 amino acids. This CDR3 is CSAPLADTQYF. CDR3 coding DNA: TGCAGTGCCCCTCTGGCAGATACGCAGTATTTT.

The chain links TRBV6-6 to TRBJ2-7; possibly TRBD1 or TRBD2 for D (5 bases each). This CDR3 comprises 16 residues. Trimming removed 6 bases at V and 0 bases at J, with 18 bases between. Germline values: CDR1 MNHNY, CDR2 SVGAGI (reference sequence). The CDR3 spells CASSQAGTESSYEQYF. As DNA, the CDR3 is TGTGCCAGCAGCCAAGCCGGGACGGAAAGCTCCTACGAGCAGTACTTC.

This chain uses TRBV7-6 with TRBJ1-5, with D uncertain. Trimming cost V 1 base and J 5 bases, with 6 bases left between them. Germline lookup yields CDR1 SGHVS and CDR2 FNYEAQ. CDR3 length: 13 amino acids. The CDR3 loop reads CASSLGAYQPQHF. The CDR3 DNA follows: TGTGCCAGCAGCTTAGGGGCATATCAGCCCCAGCATTTT.

This clone was counted a few times. V and J are TRBV5-1 and TRBJ1-1; unclear D gene. V was clipped by 4 bases and J by 1 base, with 11 bases between them. From germline, CDR1 is SGHRS and CDR2 YFSETQ. The CDR3 is made up of 14 amino acids. In DNA, the CDR3 is TGCGCCAGCAGCCCAACGTCGGGGAACACTGAAGCTTTCTTT. Its protein product is CASSPTSGNTEAFF.

This chain links TRBV30 with TRBJ1-3; D remains unclear. V lost 0 bases, J lost 4 bases, and 7 bases lay in between. The germline V gene encodes CDR1 GTSNPN and CDR2 SVGIG (reference sequence). The CDR3 has 13 residues. The CDR3 is CAWSVWAGNTIYF. In nucleotides, the CDR3 is TGTGCCTGGAGTGTGTGGGCAGGAAACACCATATATTTT.

This chain uses TRBV19 with TRBJ2-1, with TRBD2 matching over 15 bases. Germline V lookup: CDR1 LNHDA, CDR2 SQIVND (reference sequence). The CDR3 is 16 amino acids. V was clipped by 7 bases and J by 7 bases; unmatched bases: 8. Here the CDR3 DNA reads TGTGCCAGTAACTCGGGACTAGCGGGAGGAAAGAATGAGCAGTTCTTC. The encoded protein is CASNSGLAGGKNEQFF.

This sequence joins TRBV30 and TRBJ1-1, with 9 positions matching TRBD1. This CDR3 comprises 14 residues. CDR1 is GTSNPN and CDR2 is SVGIG in the germline V gene (reference sequence). The trim removed 6 bases at V and 3 bases at J, leaving 8 bases unmatched. This CDR3 reads CACARDRVDTEAFF. The CDR3 coding sequence is TGTGCCTGTGCGAGGGACAGGGTGGACACTGAAGCTTTCTTT.

This clone was seen a few times. The chain carries TRBV28 and TRBJ1-2; no definite D call. Trimming cost V 2 bases and J 2 bases, with 12 bases left between them. The CDR3 is 15 residues long. Germline-derived CDR1 and CDR2 are MDHEN and SYDVKM. Here the CDR3 reads CASSLAPPENYGYTF. CDR3 in DNA: TGTGCCAGCAGTTTAGCCCCCCCCGAGAACTATGGCTACACCTTC.

This clone qualifies as large (0.1 to 1%). The V and J genes are TRBV5-4 and TRBJ1-2; 9 bases agree with TRBD1. The germline V gene has CDR1 SGHNT and CDR2 YYREEE (reference sequence). Unmatched junction bases numbered 3, after V lost 1 base and J lost 2 bases. The length of the CDR3 is 15 residues. This chain's CDR3 is CASSLRGQGNYGYTF. DNA of the CDR3: TGTGCCAGCAGCTTGAGGGGACAGGGAAACTATGGCTACACCTTC.

The chain couples TRBV28 to TRBJ2-5; possible D gene TRBD1, 6 bases. The germline V gene has CDR1 MDHEN and CDR2 SYDVKM. This CDR3 contains 16 residues. Between the trimmed V and J ends, which lost 8 bases and 1 base, there was a span of 20 bases. CDR3 in amino acids: CASVFKWGLSQETQYF. CDR3 coding DNA: TGTGCCAGCGTTTTCAAATGGGGGCTAAGCCAAGAGACCCAGTACTTC.

This chain uses TRBV27 with TRBJ2-1; 12 bases line up with TRBD2. The V and J ends lost 2 bases and 7 bases, in that order; junction bases with no gene match: 15. From germline, CDR1 is MNHEY and CDR2 SMNVEV (reference sequence). This CDR3 has 19 residues. CDR3 protein: CASSLTPLPSGRARNEQFF. CDR3 nucleotides: TGTGCCAGCAGTTTAACCCCCCTTCCTAGCGGGAGGGCCAGGAATGAGCAGTTCTTC.